These 6 T cell receptor beta chains were all obtained from the same sample, sequenced in a study of blood T cell repertoires in COVID-19. TCRdb's table, derived via immunoSEQ multiplex PCR, lists solely in-frame clones and lacks some. In the table there are 210,000 or so clones, 80% of which are singletons. Sequenced material: PBMCs or T cells enriched from blood (not recorded which). These receptor sequences come from a middle-aged woman with acute COVID-19.

The genes are TRBV4-3 and TRBJ2-3, with a weak D call TRBD1 (5 bases). Looked up from germline, CDR1 is LGHNA and CDR2 is YSLEER. The CDR3 is 15 residues long. V was pared by 0 bases and J by 8 bases, with 15 bases between. This chain's CDR3 is CASSQDLRLGVTQYF. Written as DNA, the CDR3 is TGCGCCAGCAGCCAAGATCTCCGTCTAGGGGTTACGCAGTATTTT.

The chain joins TRBV12-5 to TRBJ2-1, with 11 bases that match TRBD2. CDR3 length: 15 residues. CDR1 is LGHNT, CDR2 FRNRAP, per germline. V trimming: 1 base; J trimming: 5 bases; junction bases outside the gene matches: 1. The CDR3 reads CASGLGGLADNEQFF. Here the CDR3 DNA reads TGTGCTAGTGGTTTGGGGGGACTAGCGGACAATGAGCAGTTCTTC.

V gene TRBV19 combines with J gene TRBJ1-5, with D hard to call. Per germline, CDR1 LNHDA and CDR2 SQIVND (reference sequence). The CDR3 is 16 amino acids. V dropped 5 bases and J dropped 5 bases, with 19 bases sitting between them. In nucleotides, the CDR3 is TGTGCCAGTAGTTTTCGGGTGGGGAGATATTATCAGCCCCAGCATTTT. Its translation: CASSFRVGRYYQPQHF.

CDR3 sequence reads: CASSRGPRNEKLFF. The CDR3 DNA is TGTGCCAGCAGTCGCGGCCCGAGGAACGAAAAACTGTTTTTT. The V call is TRBV7-6, the J call TRBJ1-4, with D unresolved. Germline V gives CDR1 SGHVS, CDR2 FNYEAQ. The V end was cut by 6 bases, the J end by 8 bases, with 16 bases between. The CDR3 extends over 14 amino acids.

The chain couples TRBV18 to TRBJ1-5; no clear D. This CDR3 contains 14 residues. Trimming removed 6 bases at V and 7 bases at J, with 16 bases between. Germline lookup yields CDR1 KGHSH and CDR2 LQKENI. CDR3 sequence (DNA): TGTGCCAGCTCCCCCAGTGGAGGGTCGCAGCCCCAGCATTTT. Translation: CASSPSGGSQPQHF.

V and J are TRBV10-2 and TRBJ1-5; D is unresolved. CDR3 length: 15 residues. V lost 0 bases and J lost 4, with 10 bases in between. Germline-derived CDR1 and CDR2 are WSHSY and SAAADI. The CDR3 DNA reads as TGCGCCAGCAGTGAGTCGAGGCAGCCTAATCAGCCCCAGCATTTT. Its protein is CASSESRQPNQPQHF.